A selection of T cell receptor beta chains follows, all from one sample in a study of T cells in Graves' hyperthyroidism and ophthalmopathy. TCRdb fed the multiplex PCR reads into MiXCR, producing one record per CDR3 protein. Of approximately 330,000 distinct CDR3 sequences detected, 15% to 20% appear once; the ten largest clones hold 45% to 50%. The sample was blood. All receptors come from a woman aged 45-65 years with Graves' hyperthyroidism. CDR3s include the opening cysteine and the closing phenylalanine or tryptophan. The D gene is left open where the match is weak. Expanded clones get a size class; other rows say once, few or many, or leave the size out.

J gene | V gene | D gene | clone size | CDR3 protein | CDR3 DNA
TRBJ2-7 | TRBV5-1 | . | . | CASSLAQGHDEQYF | TGCGCCAGCAGCTTGGCCCAAGGGCACGACGAGCAGTACTTC
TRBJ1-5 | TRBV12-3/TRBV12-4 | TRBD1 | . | CASSPADRGRGQPQHF | TGTGCCAGCAGTCCGGCCGACAGGGGGCGGGGACAGCCCCAGCATTTT
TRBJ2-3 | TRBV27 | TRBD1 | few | CASSHRQGADTQYF | TGTGCCAGCAGCCACAGACAGGGCGCAGATACGCAGTATTTT
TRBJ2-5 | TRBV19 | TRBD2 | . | CASSISAGLAEMYQETQYF | TGTGCCAGTAGTATTTCCGCCGGACTAGCGGAGATGTACCAAGAGACCCAGTACTTC
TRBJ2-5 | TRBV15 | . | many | CATSRDGRPETQYF | TGTGCCACCAGCAGAGATGGCCGACCAGAGACCCAGTACTTC
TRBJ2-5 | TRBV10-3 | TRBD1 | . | CAISAVQGATKETQYF | TGTGCCATCAGTGCGGTCCAGGGGGCGACTAAAGAGACCCAGTACTTC
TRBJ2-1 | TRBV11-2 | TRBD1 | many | CASSPGTANEQFF | TGTGCCAGCAGCCCGGGGACAGCAAATGAGCAGTTCTTC
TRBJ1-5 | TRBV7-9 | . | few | CASSLGGRQPQHF | TGTGCCAGCAGCTTAGGCGGGAGGCAGCCCCAGCATTTT
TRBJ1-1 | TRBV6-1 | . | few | CASSWGATEAFF | TGTGCCAGCTCATGGGGTGCCACTGAAGCTTTCTTT
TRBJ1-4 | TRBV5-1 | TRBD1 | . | CASSLDRDVGKLFF | TGCGCCAGCAGCCTCGACAGGGATGTCGGAAAACTGTTTTTT
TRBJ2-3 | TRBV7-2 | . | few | CASTTEESDTQYF | TGTGCCAGCACCACCGAAGAGTCAGATACGCAGTATTTT
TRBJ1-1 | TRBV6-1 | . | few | CASGPGRNTEAFF | TGTGCCAGCGGACCGGGCAGGAACACTGAAGCTTTCTTT
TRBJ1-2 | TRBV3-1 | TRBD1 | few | CASSQPGQNLGGYTF | TGTGCCAGCAGCCAACCGGGACAGAATCTTGGGGGCTACACCTTC
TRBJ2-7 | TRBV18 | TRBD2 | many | CASSLTRLAGVPNEQYF | TGTGCCAGCTCACTCACGAGACTAGCGGGAGTTCCCAACGAGCAGTACTTC
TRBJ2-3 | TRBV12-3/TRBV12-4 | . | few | CASNLDETDTQYF | TGTGCCAGCAACCTAGACGAGACTGATACGCAGTATTTT
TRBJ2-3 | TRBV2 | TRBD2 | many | CASSQLAGGGDTQYF | TGTGCCAGCAGCCAACTAGCGGGAGGGGGGGATACGCAGTATTTT
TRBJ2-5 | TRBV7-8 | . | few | CASRPPQGETQYF | TGTGCCAGCAGACCGCCACAGGGAGAGACCCAGTACTTC
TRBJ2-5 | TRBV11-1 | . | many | CASSSAGQETQYF | TGTGCCAGCAGCTCTGCGGGGCAAGAGACCCAGTACTTC
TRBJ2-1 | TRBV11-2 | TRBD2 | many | CASSFLAAGADNEQFF | TGTGCCAGCAGCTTTCTCGCAGCGGGAGCCGACAATGAGCAGTTCTTC
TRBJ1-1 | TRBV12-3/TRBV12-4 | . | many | CASSLLGLTEAFF | TGTGCCAGCAGTTTACTGGGGCTCACTGAAGCTTTCTTT
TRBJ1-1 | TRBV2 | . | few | CASSDSVNTEAFF | TGTGCCAGCAGTGATTCAGTGAACACTGAAGCTTTCTTT
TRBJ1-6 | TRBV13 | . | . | CASSFRDRGVSPNSPLHF | TGTGCCAGCAGCTTCCGGGACCGAGGGGTTTCGCCTAATTCACCCCTCCACTTT
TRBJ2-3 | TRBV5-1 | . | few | CASSLAASPKTDTQYF | TGCGCCAGCAGCTTGGCCGCTAGCCCAAAGACAGATACGCAGTATTTT
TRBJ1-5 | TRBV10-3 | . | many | CATRTGTDQPQHF | TGTGCCACTCGAACAGGGACCGATCAGCCCCAGCATTTT
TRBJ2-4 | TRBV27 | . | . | CASSALAKNIQYF | TGTGCCAGCAGTGCACTAGCCAAAAACATTCAGTACTTC